These T cell receptor beta chains were read from a single sample in a study of cytomegalovirus exposure and HLA in healthy donors. The method was immunoSEQ multiplex PCR; TCRdb's version includes in-frame clones alone and lacks a portion of them. The data hold 95,000 to 120,000 clones, with 65% to 85% observed a single time. Sequences were obtained from PBMCs. The source of these receptors is a woman between 25 and 40 years old in good health and CMV-seropositive. The CDR3 runs from the conserved cysteine through the conserved F or W. D genes are given only for firm matches. Not all rows give a size; the values are once, few, many and, for expanded clones, a class.

abundance	v_gene	j_gene	d_gene	CDR3aa	CDR3nt
once	TRBV5-4	TRBJ1-5	-	CASSWGGNQPQHF	TGTGCCAGCAGCTGGGGGGGAAATCAGCCCCAGCATTTT
-	TRBV2	TRBJ2-3	-	CASSGTKDTQYF	TGTGCCAGCAGTGGGACAAAGGATACGCAGTATTTT
once	TRBV19	TRBJ2-6	-	CASSISGSGANVLTF	TGTGCCAGTAGTATCTCAGGCTCTGGGGCCAACGTCCTGACTTTC
few	TRBV5-8	TRBJ1-3	-	CASSLALTASGNTIYF	TGTGCCAGCAGCTTGGCCCTCACAGCCTCTGGAAACACCATATATTTT
-	TRBV2	TRBJ2-7	-	CASTRRFYEQYF	TGTGCCAGCACCCGCCGGTTCTACGAGCAGTACTTC
-	TRBV9	TRBJ2-3	-	CASSAHLTPSTDTQYF	TGTGCCAGCAGCGCGCACCTGACACCTAGCACAGATACGCAGTATTTT
-	TRBV21-1	TRBJ2-1	-	CASSEGPAGGRNEQFF	TGTGCCAGCAGCGAAGGTCCAGCGGGAGGGCGGAATGAGCAGTTCTTC
few	TRBV30	TRBJ2-7	TRBD2	CAWSVAGTRRHEQYF	TGTGCCTGGAGTGTAGCCGGGACTAGAAGGCACGAGCAGTACTTC
few	TRBV11-3	TRBJ1-2	TRBD1	CASSSDRAGNGYTF	TGTGCCAGCAGCAGTGACAGGGCGGGAAATGGCTACACCTTC
-	TRBV5-6	TRBJ1-2	-	CASSLRRNYGYTF	TGTGCCAGCAGCTTGCGCAGAAACTATGGCTACACCTTC
-	TRBV11-2	TRBJ2-1	-	CASSSRTSSNEQFF	TGTGCCAGCAGCTCACGCACTAGCTCGAATGAGCAGTTCTTC
-	TRBV7-9	TRBJ1-4	-	CASSQGVSSEAGNEKLFF	TGTGCCAGCAGCCAAGGGGTTTCATCCGAAGCCGGTAATGAAAAACTGTTTTTT
-	TRBV13	TRBJ1-2	-	CASSLFYEFGYTF	TGTGCCAGCAGCCTATTCTACGAGTTTGGCTACACCTTC
-	TRBV19	TRBJ2-2	-	CASSIFAGGGGELFF	TGTGCCAGTAGTATCTTTGCAGGAGGCGGCGGGGAGCTGTTTTTT
once	TRBV25-1	TRBJ2-7	TRBD2	CASTPSGRAYEQYF	TGTGCCAGCACCCCTAGCGGGAGGGCCTACGAGCAGTACTTC